The 3 T cell receptor beta chains presented below share a single source sample, sequenced in a study of response to subunit inactivated influenza vaccine. TCRdb re-called the RT-PCR reads with MiXCR, one entry per CDR3 protein. The table records more than 600,000 distinct CDR3 sequences, roughly 18% of them present only once. Sequencing was performed on PBMCs from blood, taken around 5 days after vaccination. The receptors were gathered from a man aged 50-59 years who received an inactivated influenza vaccine.

V usage is TRBV6-5 and J usage is TRBJ2-7; D is ambiguous. Germline V gene sequence: CDR1 MNHEY, CDR2 SVGAGI. With 1 base removed from V and 0 bases from J, the gap between germline ends came to 7 bases. The CDR3 has 14 amino acids. For the CDR3, the DNA is TGTGCCAGCAGTTACTACTCCGACTCCTACGAGCAGTACTTC. It translates to CASSYYSDSYEQYF.

This clonotype was observed a few times. The rearrangement joins TRBV7-9 to TRBJ2-7; 10 bases are shared with TRBD1. V lost 7 bases and J lost 2; bases outside the gene matches: 14. The V gene's germline CDR1 is SEHNR and CDR2 FQNEAQ (reference sequence). CDR3 length: 17 amino acids. This chain's CDR3 is CASTPGQGSRGAYEQYF. The CDR3 DNA is TGTGCCAGCACCCCGGGACAGGGGAGCCGAGGGGCCTACGAGCAGTACTTC. Drawing the rest from reference TRBV7-9 and TRBJ2-7, the complete variable domain is DTGVSQNPRHKITKRGQNVTFRCDPISEHNRLYWYRQTLGQGPEFLTYFQNEAQLEKSRLLSDRFSAERPKGSFSTLEIQRTEQGDSAMYLCASTPGQGSRGAYEQYFGPGTRLTVT.

The chain couples TRBV7-2 to TRBJ1-1; unclear D gene. Germline lookup yields CDR1 SGHTA and CDR2 FQGNSA. V lost 2 bases, J lost 6 bases, and 7 bases lay in between. This CDR3 region has 12 residues. The CDR3 DNA follows: TGTGCCAGCAGCTTATTTTTGTCTGAAGCTTTCTTT. Translating it yields CASSLFLSEAFF.